This is a list of T cell receptor beta chains from one sample in a study of OX40 agonist ivuxolimab in advanced cancers. Here immunoSEQ multiplex PCR was the method, and the copy in TCRdb shows in-frame clones only, minus some. The sample shows around 100,000 clones, 95% to 96% of them seen only once. Here the sequenced sample was CD4+ or CD8+ T cells sorted from blood, taken in a trial of the OX40 agonist ivuxolimab. The receptors derive from an adult with an advanced solid tumor such as melanoma, head and neck, liver or kidney cancer. Both conserved end residues are part of each CDR3. D genes are given only for firm matches. The listing skips clone size in some rows; elsewhere it reads once, few, many or a size class.

V	J	size	D	CDR3	DNA
TRBV2	TRBJ1-3	.	TRBD1	CASSAEGARGNTIYF	TGTGCCAGCAGTGCGGAGGGGGCGAGGGGAAACACCATATATTTT
TRBV4-2	TRBJ2-7	few	TRBD1	CASSQARGQGTYEQYF	TGTGCCAGCAGCCAAGCAAGGGGACAGGGGACCTACGAGCAGTACTTC
TRBV11-2	TRBJ2-5	.	.	CASSLGGDGKETQYF	TGTGCCAGCAGCTTAGGGGGGGACGGTAAAGAGACCCAGTACTTC
TRBV5-1	TRBJ2-7	.	.	CASSLATSYEQYF	TGCGCCAGCAGCTTGGCGACTAGTTACGAGCAGTACTTC
TRBV15	TRBJ1-5	.	.	CATSRESSPQPQHF	TGTGCCACCAGCAGGGAGTCAAGCCCGCAGCCCCAGCATTTT
TRBV28	TRBJ2-4	.	.	CASSLGLAKNIQYF	TGTGCCAGCAGTTTAGGACTAGCCAAAAACATTCAGTACTTC
TRBV30	TRBJ2-7	.	.	CAWRLKDSLSYEQYF	TGTGCCTGGAGGCTAAAGGATTCACTCTCCTACGAGCAGTACTTC
TRBV28	TRBJ2-7	once	.	CASSLSPENLEQYF	TGTGCCAGCAGTTTAAGCCCAGAGAACCTCGAGCAGTACTTC
TRBV27	TRBJ1-1	.	.	CASSLEWGSEAFF	TGTGCCAGCAGTTTAGAGTGGGGGTCTGAAGCTTTCTTT
TRBV19	TRBJ2-3	.	.	CASTDLTSPGIDTQYF	TGTGCCAGTACCGACTTGACCAGCCCCGGGATAGATACGCAGTATTTT
TRBV7-3	TRBJ2-3	.	.	CASSLTTAWWDTQYF	TGTGCCAGCAGCTTAACGACGGCGTGGTGGGATACGCAGTATTTT
TRBV5-6	TRBJ1-4	.	.	CASSSGGPNEKLFF	TGTGCCAGCAGCTCCGGGGGTCCTAATGAAAAACTGTTTTTT
TRBV9	TRBJ2-2	.	TRBD2	CASSVASGVTAGELFF	TGTGCCAGCAGCGTAGCTAGCGGGGTCACAGCCGGGGAGCTGTTTTTT
TRBV11-2	TRBJ1-1	once	.	CASSLDTEAFF	TGTGCCAGCAGCTTAGACACTGAAGCTTTCTTT
TRBV15	TRBJ1-5	few	.	CATSGGLRDQPQHF	TGTGCCACCAGCGGGGGACTACGGGATCAGCCCCAGCATTTT
TRBV27	TRBJ1-2	.	.	CASSPRGRDNYGYTF	TGTGCCAGCAGTCCTCGTGGACGGGATAACTATGGCTACACCTTC
TRBV7-3	TRBJ2-6	.	.	CASRDSGANVLTF	TGTGCCAGCAGGGACTCTGGGGCCAACGTCCTGACTTTC
TRBV6-1	TRBJ1-5	.	.	CASKIGVSNQPQHF	TGTGCCAGCAAGATAGGGGTGAGCAATCAGCCCCAGCATTTT
TRBV11-2	TRBJ1-1	.	TRBD1	CASSLIPGQTSNTEAFF	TGTGCCAGCAGCTTAATACCGGGACAGACTTCGAACACTGAAGCTTTCTTT
TRBV28	TRBJ1-1	.	.	CASSPLINSEAEAFF	TGTGCCAGCAGTCCTTTAATCAATTCGGAGGCTGAAGCTTTCTTT
TRBV9	TRBJ1-6	.	.	CASSRSGAGNSPLHF	TGTGCCAGCAGCCGGTCGGGGGCCGGGAATTCACCCCTCCACTTT
TRBV29-1	TRBJ1-2	.	.	CSVVTGYGYTF	TGCAGCGTTGTCACAGGCTATGGCTACACCTTC
TRBV27	TRBJ2-3	.	.	CASSLGLPDTQYF	TGTGCCAGCAGTTTAGGACTACCAGATACGCAGTATTTT
TRBV6-5	TRBJ2-7	.	.	CASSYFGGTYEQYF	TGTGCCAGCAGTTATTTTGGGGGAACCTACGAGCAGTACTTC
TRBV27	TRBJ2-7	.	TRBD1	CASSGTGPYEQYF	TGTGCCAGCAGTGGGACAGGGCCCTACGAGCAGTACTTC
TRBV9	TRBJ2-7	.	TRBD2	CASSVVTGGEQYF	TGTGCCAGCAGCGTAGTAACGGGAGGCGAGCAGTACTTC
TRBV11-3	TRBJ1-2	.	.	CASSLSGSNYGYTF	TGTGCCAGCAGCTTATCGGGTTCTAACTATGGCTACACCTTC
TRBV19	TRBJ1-1	.	.	CASSISYTEAFF	TGTGCCAGTAGTATATCCTACACTGAAGCTTTCTTT
TRBV14	TRBJ1-2	.	TRBD1	CASSQAPRDRGWADTF	TGTGCCAGCAGCCAAGCCCCCCGGGACAGGGGGTGGGCGGACACCTTC
TRBV9	TRBJ1-2	.	.	CASSVADYGGYTF	TGTGCCAGCAGCGTAGCGGACTATGGCGGCTACACCTTC
TRBV4-3	TRBJ1-2	.	TRBD1	CASSPTAGQAGSNYGYTF	TGCGCCAGCAGCCCTACAGCGGGACAGGCGGGATCTAACTATGGCTACACCTTC
TRBV6-6	TRBJ1-1	.	.	CASSYRSGAEAFF	TGTGCCAGCAGTTACAGAAGTGGCGCTGAAGCTTTCTTT
TRBV6-1	TRBJ2-5	.	TRBD1	CASNLGTAETQYF	TGTGCCAGCAACCTAGGGACAGCCGAGACCCAGTACTTC
TRBV4-1	TRBJ1-2	once	.	CASSQGSDNYGYTF	TGCGCCAGCAGCCAAGGATCCGATAACTATGGCTACACCTTC
TRBV28	TRBJ1-5	.	.	CASSQVAQPQHF	TGTGCCAGCAGTCAGGTCGCCCAGCCCCAGCATTTT
TRBV27	TRBJ2-7	.	TRBD2	CASSPLAEGPYEQYF	TGTGCCAGCAGTCCTCTAGCGGAGGGGCCCTACGAGCAGTACTTC
TRBV19	TRBJ1-1	.	TRBD1	CASTSLRLDETGTLFF	TGTGCCAGTACCTCACTACGCTTAGATGAGACAGGGACGCTTTTCTTT
TRBV6-5	TRBJ2-7	.	.	CASSPGEGGPYEQYF	TGTGCCAGCAGCCCGGGGGAGGGGGGCCCCTACGAGCAGTACTTC
TRBV7-9	TRBJ1-5	.	.	CASSNIDANRNQPQHF	TGTGCCAGCAGTAACATCGACGCCAATCGCAATCAGCCCCAGCATTTT
TRBV7-8	TRBJ2-3	.	TRBD2	CASSLHSGGGRDTQYF	TGTGCCAGCAGCTTACATAGTGGCGGGGGGCGGGATACGCAGTATTTT
TRBV19	TRBJ1-1	.	TRBD1	CASSIGQGGRTEAFF	TGTGCCAGTAGTATCGGACAGGGGGGGAGAACTGAAGCTTTCTTT
TRBV11-1	TRBJ2-3	.	TRBD2	CASSLSISGGLTDTQYF	TGTGCCAGCAGCTTATCTATCTCGGGGGGGCTTACAGATACGCAGTATTTT
TRBV7-2	TRBJ1-5	.	TRBD1	CASSFWTGEGQPQHF	TGTGCCAGCAGCTTTTGGACAGGGGAGGGTCAGCCCCAGCATTTT
TRBV7-9	TRBJ2-1	.	TRBD1	CASSRDRGSEQFF	TGTGCCAGCAGCCGGGACAGGGGAAGTGAGCAGTTCTTC
TRBV10-3	TRBJ2-7	.	TRBD1	CAISDGTGVSYEQYF	TGTGCCATCAGTGATGGGACAGGGGTTTCCTACGAGCAGTACTTC
TRBV11-2	TRBJ1-3	.	.	CASSLWSSGNTIYF	TGTGCCAGCAGCTTATGGAGCTCTGGAAACACCATATATTTT
TRBV5-6	TRBJ2-5	.	TRBD1	CASSFDTDRAETQYF	TGTGCCAGCAGCTTCGATACCGACAGGGCAGAGACCCAGTACTTC
TRBV7-9	TRBJ2-5	.	TRBD2	CASSQRTSGRKETQYF	TGTGCCAGCAGCCAACGGACTAGCGGGAGGAAAGAGACCCAGTACTTC
TRBV11-2	TRBJ2-5	.	.	CASSLRTRDQETQYF	TGTGCCAGCAGCTTAAGGACGCGAGACCAAGAGACCCAGTACTTC
TRBV29-1	TRBJ2-2	.	.	CSGETGNTGELFF	TGCAGCGGGGAGACGGGGAACACCGGGGAGCTGTTTTTT
TRBV11-2	TRBJ2-7	once	.	CASSPPSRSLEQYF	TGTGCCAGCAGCCCCCCATCCAGGTCGCTCGAGCAGTACTTC
TRBV7-8	TRBJ2-1	.	.	CASSLVGLAHLSSSYNEQFF	TGTGCCAGCAGCTTAGTCGGGCTAGCGCATCTCAGTAGCTCCTACAATGAGCAGTTCTTC
TRBV5-6	TRBJ2-2	.	TRBD1	CASSLVVDRGRSPGELFF	TGTGCCAGCAGCTTGGTTGTGGACAGGGGGCGCAGTCCCGGGGAGCTGTTTTTT
TRBV2	TRBJ2-2	.	TRBD2	CASSEALAGIAGELFF	TGTGCCAGCAGTGAAGCGCTAGCGGGTATCGCCGGGGAGCTGTTTTTT
TRBV6-5	TRBJ2-7	.	TRBD2	CASSWGLAYEQYF	TGTGCCAGCAGTTGGGGACTAGCCTACGAGCAGTACTTC
TRBV19	TRBJ1-2	.	.	CASSLQNNYGYTF	TGTGCCAGTAGTTTACAGAATAACTATGGCTACACCTTC
TRBV5-1	TRBJ2-4	.	.	CASSLEQRKGLQYF	TGCGCCAGCAGCTTGGAACAGCGGAAGGGCCTTCAGTACTTC
TRBV7-9	TRBJ2-6	once	.	CASSSRDRANVLTF	TGTGCCAGCAGCTCCCGGGACAGGGCCAACGTCCTGACTTTC
TRBV14	TRBJ2-5	.	.	CASSQDWVIETQYF	TGTGCCAGCAGCCAAGATTGGGTCATAGAGACCCAGTACTTC
TRBV6-5	TRBJ2-1	.	TRBD2	CASSYSGGGALNEQFF	TGTGCCAGCAGTTACTCTGGCGGGGGGGCCCTCAATGAGCAGTTCTTC